The rows below give T cell receptor beta chains drawn from one sample of a study of technical replicates of blood from a few donors. Sequencing used immunoSEQ multiplex PCR; TCRdb keeps in-frame clones, though not all of them. Seen here are about 83,000 clones, approximately 96% observed once, and the top ten hold under 0.4%. The sequenced sample was T cells isolated from PBMCs. The receptors were sampled from a human donor in good health. The CDR3 runs from the conserved cysteine through the conserved F or W. A D gene is named only where the DNA matches it firmly. Clone size, where shown, is once, few, many, or a class for clones that have expanded.

- | TRBJ2-7 | TRBD2 | TRBV14 | TGTGCCAGCGAGCCAGCGGGAGACGACGAGCAGTACTTC | CASEPAGDDEQYF
once | TRBJ1-2 | - | TRBV2 | TGTGCCAGCAGGGGGGCATATGGCTACACCTTC | CASRGAYGYTF
- | TRBJ2-1 | TRBD2 | TRBV5-1 | TGCGCCAGCAGGGAATCCGTACGACTAGCGGGTTACAATGAGCAGTTCTTC | CASRESVRLAGYNEQFF
- | TRBJ1-5 | TRBD1 | TRBV28 | TGTGCCAGCAGTTTCAAAAGAGACAGGGATAATCAGCCCCAGCATTTT | CASSFKRDRDNQPQHF
- | TRBJ2-7 | - | TRBV7-2 | TGTGCCAGCAGCCCTGACACTTACTACGAGCAGTACTTC | CASSPDTYYEQYF
- | TRBJ1-2 | - | TRBV30 | TGTGCCTGGAGTGCACCGACACAGGGACTATATGGCTACACCTTC | CAWSAPTQGLYGYTF
- | TRBJ2-1 | TRBD2 | TRBV6-5 | TGTGCCAGCAGACTCGGACTAGCGGAGCAGTTCTTC | CASRLGLAEQFF
once | TRBJ2-1 | TRBD2 | TRBV10-3 | TGTGCCATCACCAGGGAGGGCCCTTTGGATGAGCAGTTCTTC | CAITREGPLDEQFF
- | TRBJ2-7 | - | TRBV5-4 | TGTGCCAGCAGCGCACCAGACCAGGAATGGGAGCAGTACTTC | CASSAPDQEWEQYF
- | TRBJ1-4 | - | TRBV6-6 | TGTGCCAGCAGTTACCAACAAACAACTAATGAAAAACTGTTTTTT | CASSYQQTTNEKLFF
- | TRBJ2-1 | - | TRBV29-1 | TGCAGCGTTGTTAACAATGAGCAGTTCTTC | CSVVNNEQFF
- | TRBJ2-3 | - | TRBV25-1 | TGTGCCACTGAGTTGGGGAGTAGAGATACGCAGTATTTT | CATELGSRDTQYF
- | TRBJ1-5 | - | TRBV18 | TGTGCCAGCTCCCTTGGCCCAGTTAGGGGACAGCCCCAGCATTTT | CASSLGPVRGQPQHF
- | TRBJ1-1 | - | TRBV7-9 | TGTGCCAGCGCCTTGGAGGGAAACACTGAAGCTTTCTTT | CASALEGNTEAFF
once | TRBJ1-1 | - | TRBV7-9 | TGTGCCAGCAGCTTCCAGAACACTGAAGCTTTCTTT | CASSFQNTEAFF
- | TRBJ2-3 | TRBD1 | TRBV4-3 | TGCGCCAGCAGCCAGGCACAGGGGGCAGATACGCAGTATTTT | CASSQAQGADTQYF
- | TRBJ1-2 | TRBD1 | TRBV12-5 | TGTGCTAGTGGTTTCCCGGGACAGGGATTATTAGGCACCTTC | CASGFPGQGLLGTF
- | TRBJ1-2 | - | TRBV20-1 | TGCAGTGCTCTTTCCGGGTATGGCTACACCTTC | CSALSGYGYTF
- | TRBJ2-7 | TRBD1 | TRBV11-3 | TGTGCCAGCAGCTTCGGCAGGGGGCTAAACGAGCAGTACTTC | CASSFGRGLNEQYF
- | TRBJ2-3 | TRBD1 | TRBV15 | TGTGCCACCAGCAGGGGACAGGGGGGGCCAGATACGCAGTATTTT | CATSRGQGGPDTQYF